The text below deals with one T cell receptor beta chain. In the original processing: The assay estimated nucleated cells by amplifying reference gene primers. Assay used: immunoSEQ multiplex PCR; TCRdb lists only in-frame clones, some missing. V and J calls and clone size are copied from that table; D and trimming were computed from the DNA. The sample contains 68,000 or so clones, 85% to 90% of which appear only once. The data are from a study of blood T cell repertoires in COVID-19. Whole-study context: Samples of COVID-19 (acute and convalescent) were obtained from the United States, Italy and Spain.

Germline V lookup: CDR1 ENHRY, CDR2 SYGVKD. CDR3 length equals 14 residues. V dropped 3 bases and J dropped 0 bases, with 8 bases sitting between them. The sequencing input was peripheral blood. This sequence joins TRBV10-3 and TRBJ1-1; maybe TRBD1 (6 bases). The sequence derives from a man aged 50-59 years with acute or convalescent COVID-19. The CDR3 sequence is CAISDGTLNTEAFF. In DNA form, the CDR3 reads TGTGCCATCAGTGATGGGACATTGAACACTGAAGCTTTCTTT.